This T cell receptor beta chain was sequenced during a study of blood T cell repertoires in COVID-19 (dated by TCRdb to 2018 to 2021). Looking at the study overall: Samples from collaborators originated in the United States, Italy and Spain and spanned both the acute and convalescent phases of COVID-19. The samples were drawn from the first 160 participants of the ongoing ImmuneRACE study and from some 1,300 subjects provided by 6 global collaborators. The prospective study material was composed of cDNA or gDNA derived from T cells, B-cell-depleted T cells, or PBMCs. Deeply sampled blood TCRbeta repertoires from subjects exposed to, actively infected with, or recovered from COVID-19 were included in the dataset. Where HLA class I and class II types were available, the types were taken from metadata supplied by the sample provider, not from assay-based typing. A de-identified subject ID, COVID-19 status, age in years and sex were almost always included in the sample metadata. The repertoires were made available in a free public database intended to serve as a resource for research on the immune response to SARS-CoV-2.

Participants in the prospective study were enrolled through a virtual design, were aged roughly 18 to 90 years, and lived in roughly 24 United States geographic areas. In the prospective study, cohorts were assigned on the basis of participant-reported clinical history obtained from a screening survey and a study questionnaire. In the prospective study, mobile phlebotomists collected whole blood, serum and a nasopharyngeal or oropharyngeal swab from each participant. Additional blood draws and questionnaires over a 2-month period could optionally be provided by prospective study participants. Prospective study blood samples were shipped either frozen or at room temperature before DNA extraction. V lost 5 bases and J lost 5 bases, and the count of bases not matched to a germline gene is 2. The germline V gene (reference sequence) yields SEHNR for CDR1 and FQNEAQ for CDR2. The CDR3 sequence holds 14 residues, the cysteine and phenylalanine included. Only CDR3 DNA remains: 42 bases, in frame from the first base.

In the case of this clone: The antigen this receptor binds is unknown. No much larger clone is present one base from it, and per-base qualities are unavailable.

What the study reported, not specific to this receptor: How much clinical and demographic metadata was included differed by source and by participant, and the metadata was provided uncurated.

TCRbeta CDR3 regions were amplified from genomic DNA using the immunoSEQ Assay, a bias-controlled multiplex PCR. The original pipeline was this. Nucleated cell counts per sample were estimated from amplification of reference gene primers within the assay. To quantify the absolute abundance of each unique TCRbeta CDR3 rearrangement, sequence reads were collapsed and filtered. For each sample, productive Simpson clonality was calculated by taking the square root of Simpson's diversity index across productive rearrangements. The immuneACCESS repertoire file appears here via TCRdb, limited to in-frame rearrangements. These files lack a portion of the clones; in checked studies, under half of the deficit traces to unresolved V genes, and the cause of the others is not known. From that table come the V and J calls and clone size; the DNA was used to work out D and trimming. This sample comprises about 130,000 clones, about 81% of them detected only once. The ten biggest clones cover 2.4% of the sample.

In this chain, TRBV7-9 is recombined with TRBJ2-5; TRBD2 fits 13 bases in the junction. Sequenced material: PBMCs or T cells enriched from blood (not recorded which). This sequence originates from a man between 40 and 49 years old with acute COVID-19. This receptor has the CDR3 CASSAGLAGETQYF. The DNA sequence is as follows: TGTGCCAGCAGCGCGGGACTAGCGGGGGAGACCCAGTACTTC.